The present T cell receptor (beta chain) was sequenced within a study of T-cell memory formation after mild COVID-19. Study at large: TCR clusters showed largely donor specificity.

Study outcomes and limitations: CD8+ contracting clones occupied EMRA, while CD4+ ones occupied mainly CM and EM.

MiXCR, applied by TCRdb to the 5' RACE reads, yields one record per CDR3 protein. The sample lists about 610,000 distinct CDR3 sequences; approximately 15% were seen once. The CDR3 runs to 13 residues. Trimming at V came to 10 bases and at J to 3 bases, leaving 8 bases not matched to a gene. Looked up from germline, CDR1 is SGHTA and CDR2 is FQGNSA. In the case of this clonotype: Its antigen is as yet unknown.

The sequence came from an adult woman who had mild COVID-19 (a few samples of this study predate the infection). Cell type and time point are not known. The chain links TRBV7-2 to TRBJ1-1; 7 positions agree with TRBD1. Sequenced sample: PBMCs or a T cell subset sorted from them (not recorded which). The CDR3 nucleotides are TGTGCCATCCCAACAGGGGAGGACACTGAAGCTTTCTTT. As protein: CAIPTGEDTEAFF.